A single sample is the source of the 4 T cell receptor beta chains below, sequenced in a study of vaccination and CD4 T cells after COVID-19. Their antigens remain unidentified. Treatment denoted: roughly ten-day PBMC culture with coronavirus spike peptide pools or control peptides (ViraFEST assay). An Oncomine TCR Beta short-read assay was used to sequence the DNA from cultured CD4+ T cells. One entry per CDR3 protein, called by TCRdb with MiXCR from the PCR reads. The sample shows 27,000 or so distinct CDR3 sequences, roughly 49% of them seen only once. Sequencing was done on a sample of CD4+ T cells from blood, cultured in vitro. The receptors were sampled from a human donor who had recovered from COVID-19.

V and J are TRBV28 and TRBJ1-1, with 8 positions matching TRBD1. V gave up 7 bases and J gave up 1 base; unmatched junction bases: 11. Germline V gives CDR1 MDHEN, CDR2 SYDVKM. CDR3 length equals 16 residues. In nucleotides, the CDR3 is TGTGCCAGCACAGGGGCAGGGGGCGCCAAGAACACTGAAGCTTTCTTT. This codes for CASTGAGGAKNTEAFF. The full variable domain, rest sourced from reference TRBV28 and TRBJ1-1, is DVKVTQSSRYLVKRTGEKVFLECVQDMDHENMFWYRQDPGLGLRLIYFSYDVKMKEKGDIPEGYSVSREKKERFSLILESASTNQTSMYLCASTGAGGAKNTEAFFGQGTRLTVV.

The chain couples TRBV28 to TRBJ1-5; D gene ambiguous. Germline-derived CDR1 and CDR2 are MDHEN and SYDVKM. V lost 3 bases and J 6 bases, leaving 3 bases between the germline ends. The length of the CDR3 is 11 residues. CDR3 bases: TGTGCCAGCAGTTTGGCTCAGCCCCAGCATTTT. Translation: CASSLAQPQHF.

V is TRBV20-1 and J is TRBJ2-4, with 8 nucleotides matching TRBD2. The CDR3 contains 15 residues. With V trimmed by 2 bases and J by 3 bases, 6 bases remained unmatched. Per germline, CDR1 DFQATT and CDR2 SNEGSKA (reference sequence). For the CDR3, the DNA is TGCAGTGCTAGAAAGCGGGGGCCTTACAAAAACATTCAGTACTTC. This codes for CSARKRGPYKNIQYF.

This clonotype came up a few times. The chain combines TRBV29-1 with TRBJ2-3; 7 bases map to TRBD2. CDR3 length: 15 residues. Per the germline V gene, CDR1 is SQVTM and CDR2 is ANQGSEA. Trimming at V came to 4 bases and at J to 2 bases, leaving 9 bases not matched to a gene. The chain's CDR3 is CSVVAGRENTDTQYF. CDR3 bases: TGCAGCGTTGTAGCTGGGCGGGAGAACACAGATACGCAGTATTTT.